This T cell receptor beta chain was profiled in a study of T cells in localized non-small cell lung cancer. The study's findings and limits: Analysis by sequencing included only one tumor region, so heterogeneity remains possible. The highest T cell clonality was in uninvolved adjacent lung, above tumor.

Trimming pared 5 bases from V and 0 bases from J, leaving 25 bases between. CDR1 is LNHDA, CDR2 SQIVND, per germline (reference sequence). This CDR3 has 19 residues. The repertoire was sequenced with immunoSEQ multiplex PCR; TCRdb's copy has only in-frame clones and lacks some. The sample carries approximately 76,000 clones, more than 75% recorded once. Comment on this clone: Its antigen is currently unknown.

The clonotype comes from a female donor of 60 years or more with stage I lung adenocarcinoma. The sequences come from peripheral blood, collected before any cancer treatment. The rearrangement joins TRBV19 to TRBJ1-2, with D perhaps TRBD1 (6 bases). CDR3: CASSRTGAAGERSNYGYTF. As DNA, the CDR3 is TGTGCCAGTAGTCGAACTGGAGCGGCAGGGGAAAGATCTAACTATGGCTACACCTTC.